These 3 T cell receptor beta chains were all obtained from the same sample, sequenced in a study of read filtering for tumor transcriptome and immune sequencing. The library was built from around 400 ng RNA with molecular barcoded adaptors for alpha/delta and beta/gamma chains. A single record per CDR3 protein comes from TCRdb applying MiXCR to the reads. The repertoire holds approximately 40,000 distinct CDR3 sequences, with roughly 13% as singletons. Sequenced input: a population of CD138-negative cells sorted from bone marrow. The receptors stem from a donor at least 40 years old with multiple myeloma.

This clonotype showed up many times. The rearrangement links TRBV30 to TRBJ2-1, with D possibly matching TRBD2 (6 bases). The CDR3 is made up of 14 amino acids. V gave up 1 base and J gave up 2 bases, with 9 bases separating them. Germline V lookup: CDR1 GTSNPN, CDR2 SVGIG (reference sequence). CDR3: CAWSASGPYNEQFF. In nucleotides, the CDR3 is TGTGCCTGGAGTGCCAGCGGGCCCTACAATGAGCAGTTCTTC.

About this clonotype: A much larger clone lies a single base off, so this may be a read error. The chain carries TRBV10-3 and TRBJ2-7; no firm D call. Germline V CDR1 and CDR2: ENHRY, SYGVKD. The germline V and J ends were trimmed by 5 bases and 1 base, with 6 bases remaining between them. The length of the CDR3 is 12 residues. The CDR3 reads CAISSGSYEQYF. The CDR3 coding sequence is TGTGCCATCAGTTCCGGATCCTACGAGCAGTACTTC.

This clonotype was recorded at least ten times. This chain joins TRBV28 and TRBJ2-1; D is unresolved. The CDR3 is 11 amino acids. Looked up from germline, CDR1 is MDHEN and CDR2 is SYDVKM. V was pared by 4 bases and J by 6 bases, with 4 bases between. CDR3 loop: CASSYVNEQFF. The CDR3, as DNA: TGTGCCAGCAGTTATGTCAATGAGCAGTTCTTC.